The rows below give T cell receptor beta chains drawn from one sample of a study of tumor and adjacent non-tumor tissue in lung cancer. TCRdb used MiXCR to reprocess the multiplex PCR reads, holding one entry per CDR3 protein. The sample gives approximately 75,000 distinct CDR3 sequences, 60% to 80% of which show up once; 10% to 15% is in the top ten. Material for sequencing was lung tumor tissue. These receptors came from a woman in her 50s with non-small cell lung cancer. Each CDR3 is given without its conserved first and last residue. The order of the fields is J gene, CDR3 length, V gene, CDR3 protein.

>TRBJ2-1|12|TRBV6-2/TRBV6-3
AGTGRSPYNEQF
>TRBJ1-1|12|TRBV4-1
ASSPAGYDTEAF
>TRBJ2-1|13|TRBV5-1
ASSLGRASCNEQF
>TRBJ2-1|12|TRBV7-8
ASSGLMSYNEQS
>TRBJ1-5|12|TRBV6-6
ATQGAGGGQSQH
>TRBJ2-3|14|TRBV24-1
ATNDSRDLATDMQY
>TRBJ2-3|12|TRBV29-1
SAGVGPPTDTQY
>TRBJ1-5|19|TRBV4-1
ASSQEAFPTSLLYSNQHQH
>TRBJ2-7|13|TRBV11-2
ASSTGTGCTYKRY
>TRBJ2-5|13|TRBV4-1
ASSHAETNQETQY
>TRBJ2-7|13|TRBV11-1
ANSRTGAVSYEEY
>TRBJ2-7|12|TRBV20-1
CASLAGVSYKQY
>TRBJ2-2|9|TRBV20-1
SAWRTGELF
>TRBJ2-1|9|TRBV30
AWEAGYVHF
>TRBJ1-1|11|TRBV6-1
ANSDGMYTEAF
>TRBJ2-1|12|TRBV5-4
ASRQSWTSMKQF
>TRBJ2-3|12|TRBV29-1
SVSSGRESDTQY
>TRBJ2-6|16|TRBV5-6
ASNLLTAGVGGANVLT
>TRBJ1-1|12|TRBV6-5
TSSYSRSAVETF
>TRBJ2-7|11|TRBV11-2
ASNLESSGEQY
>TRBJ1-2|11|TRBV6-1
ASQLGGVYDYT
>TRBJ2-7|14|TRBV10-2
ASNPDLAPGGDEQY
>TRBJ2-5|13|TRBV20-1
RVRLLAGGQETQY
>TRBJ2-1|9|TRBV12-3/TRBV12-4
ASSFEGREF
>TRBJ2-1|12|TRBV7-2
ASSFGSREGEQF
>TRBJ2-1|15|TRBV5-4
ASSLISVTTSYDEQF
>TRBJ2-1|12|TRBV6-5
ASRGDYTYNEQF
>TRBJ1-2|14|TRBV11-2
PSSLGPSGAAYGYT
>TRBJ2-7|11|TRBV11-2
TSSLENSGERY
>TRBJ2-3|13|TRBV7-2
ASSFLAGGTDSQY
>TRBJ2-7|14|TRBV4-1
TSSPFRDRDIYEQY
>TRBJ1-1|12|TRBV29-1
SIDADRVDIEAF
>TRBJ2-5|11|TRBV6-5
AGSYDEGETRY
>TRBJ2-7|11|TRBV29-1
IVEGDKGDEQY
>TRBJ2-7|10|TRBV6-1
ASNYIRQEQY
>TRBJ2-3|16|TRBV10-1
ASIRRSSGKRGTGTQY
>TRBJ2-7|13|TRBV6-1
ASSGVLDRGSRQY
>TRBJ2-1|12|TRBV29-1
SVEGRGSCNKQF